This T cell receptor beta chain was recovered during a study of T cell changes during pregnancy in multiple sclerosis. The repertoire was sequenced with immunoSEQ multiplex PCR; TCRdb's copy has only in-frame clones and lacks some. The sample has 100,000 or so clones; approximately 95% are singletons. Trimming at V came to 5 bases and at J to 4 bases, leaving 13 bases not matched to a gene. The CDR3 has 18 amino acids. Germline V CDR1 and CDR2: MRHNA, SNTAGT. In its sample, this clone was seen once. This chain connects TRBV6-4 to TRBJ2-3, with 12 bases aligning to TRBD2. The input for sequencing was peripheral blood, taken after pregnancy. This TCR came from a female donor in good health, enrolled as a control in a pregnancy study. The CDR3 bases are TGTGCCAGCAGTTCCCCCCCTGGGCTAGCGGGAGGGCCAGATACGCAGTATTTT. Residues: CASSSPPGLAGGPDTQYF.